This is a list of T cell receptor beta chains from one sample in a study of T cell responses to AZD1222 COVID-19 vaccine. Profiled with immunoSEQ multiplex PCR; TCRdb holds only in-frame clones, not every one. The data show more than 100,000 clones, roughly nine tenths seen once. The sequences come from peripheral blood, collected on day 0 of AZD1222 vaccination. The source is an adult in good health. Each CDR3 is given with its conserved first and last residue. D genes are given only for firm matches. Clone size, where shown, is once, few, many, or a class for clones that have expanded.

j_call: TRBJ2-2; v_call: TRBV5-1; d_call: NA; clone_size: NA; cdr3_aa: CASSGRINTGELFF; cdr3_nt: TGCGCCAGCTCCGGCAGGATAAACACCGGGGAGCTGTTTTTT
j_call: TRBJ1-1; v_call: TRBV4-3; d_call: NA; clone_size: NA; cdr3_aa: CASSQDLEDTEAFF; cdr3_nt: TGCGCCAGCAGCCAAGATTTGGAGGACACTGAAGCTTTCTTT
j_call: TRBJ1-2; v_call: TRBV6-2/TRBV6-3; d_call: NA; clone_size: NA; cdr3_aa: CASSQPTGYYTF; cdr3_nt: TGTGCCAGCAGTCAGCCGACAGGCTACTACACCTTC
j_call: TRBJ2-7; v_call: TRBV9; d_call: NA; clone_size: NA; cdr3_aa: CASSPHPQSYEQYF; cdr3_nt: TGTGCCAGCAGCCCCCACCCACAGTCCTACGAGCAGTACTTC
j_call: TRBJ1-2; v_call: TRBV4-3; d_call: NA; clone_size: NA; cdr3_aa: CASSQVVSHNYGYTF; cdr3_nt: TGCGCCAGCAGCCAAGTGGTCAGCCACAACTATGGCTACACCTTC
j_call: TRBJ2-7; v_call: TRBV7-9; d_call: TRBD2; clone_size: NA; cdr3_aa: CASTKAGVSYEQYF; cdr3_nt: TGTGCCAGCACCAAAGCGGGAGTATCCTACGAGCAGTACTTC
j_call: TRBJ1-5; v_call: TRBV3-1/TRBV3-2; d_call: NA; clone_size: NA; cdr3_aa: CASSQDPGINQPQHF; cdr3_nt: TGTGCCAGCAGCCAAGATCCTGGGATCAATCAGCCCCAGCATTTT
j_call: TRBJ1-5; v_call: TRBV28; d_call: TRBD1; clone_size: NA; cdr3_aa: CASSWEGTGATYSNQPQHF; cdr3_nt: TGTGCCAGCAGTTGGGAGGGGACAGGGGCAACCTATAGCAATCAGCCCCAGCATTTT
j_call: TRBJ1-1; v_call: TRBV24-1; d_call: TRBD1; clone_size: NA; cdr3_aa: CATSDTGTGRSEAFF; cdr3_nt: TGTGCCACCAGTGATACCGGGACAGGGCGTTCTGAAGCTTTCTTT
j_call: TRBJ2-7; v_call: TRBV4-1; d_call: NA; clone_size: NA; cdr3_aa: CASSQDHEQYF; cdr3_nt: TGCGCCAGCAGCCAAGATCACGAGCAGTACTTC
j_call: TRBJ1-2; v_call: TRBV27; d_call: NA; clone_size: NA; cdr3_aa: CASSWGPASSGGGYTF; cdr3_nt: TGTGCCAGCAGTTGGGGACCGGCTTCCTCGGGTGGTGGCTACACCTTC
j_call: TRBJ2-5; v_call: TRBV28; d_call: NA; clone_size: NA; cdr3_aa: CASSLFLAPRKTQYF; cdr3_nt: TGTGCCAGCAGTTTGTTCCTAGCCCCTCGGAAGACCCAGTACTTC
j_call: TRBJ2-3; v_call: TRBV24-1; d_call: TRBD1; clone_size: once; cdr3_aa: CATSDLSGQYTDTQYF; cdr3_nt: TGTGCCACCAGTGATTTGTCGGGACAGTACACAGATACGCAGTATTTT
j_call: TRBJ2-3; v_call: TRBV5-1; d_call: NA; clone_size: NA; cdr3_aa: CASSLRLDASTDTQYF; cdr3_nt: TGCGCCAGCAGCTTGAGGCTGGATGCGAGCACAGATACGCAGTATTTT
j_call: TRBJ1-2; v_call: TRBV18; d_call: NA; clone_size: few; cdr3_aa: CASLGPPQVYGYTF; cdr3_nt: TGTGCCAGCCTCGGACCGCCCCAGGTCTATGGCTACACCTTC
j_call: TRBJ1-2; v_call: TRBV3-1/TRBV3-2; d_call: NA; clone_size: NA; cdr3_aa: CASSQEQALNYGYTF; cdr3_nt: TGTGCCAGCAGCCAAGAACAGGCCCTTAACTATGGCTACACCTTC
j_call: TRBJ2-1; v_call: TRBV28; d_call: NA; clone_size: NA; cdr3_aa: CASRSSYNEQFF; cdr3_nt: TGTGCCAGCAGAAGCTCCTACAATGAGCAGTTCTTC
j_call: TRBJ1-1; v_call: TRBV21-1; d_call: NA; clone_size: NA; cdr3_aa: CASCQGARAFF; cdr3_nt: TGTGCCAGCTGCCAGGGGGCAAGAGCTTTCTTT
j_call: TRBJ1-4; v_call: TRBV30; d_call: NA; clone_size: NA; cdr3_aa: CAWNYGGGNEKLFF; cdr3_nt: TGTGCCTGGAACTATGGGGGGGGAAATGAAAAACTGTTTTTT
j_call: TRBJ2-3; v_call: TRBV9; d_call: TRBD2; clone_size: NA; cdr3_aa: CASSYLAVAGIDTQYF; cdr3_nt: TGTGCCAGCAGCTATTTGGCGGTAGCGGGGATAGATACGCAGTATTTT
j_call: TRBJ2-3; v_call: TRBV11-1; d_call: TRBD2; clone_size: NA; cdr3_aa: CASSPLAGLTDTQYF; cdr3_nt: TGTGCCAGCAGCCCACTAGCGGGACTGACAGATACGCAGTATTTT
j_call: TRBJ2-5; v_call: TRBV5-6; d_call: NA; clone_size: once; cdr3_aa: CASSLGGGETQYF; cdr3_nt: TGTGCCAGCAGCTTGGGGGGCGGGGAGACCCAGTACTTC
j_call: TRBJ1-1; v_call: TRBV10-3; d_call: TRBD1; clone_size: NA; cdr3_aa: CAISESKAGGTSTEAFF; cdr3_nt: TGTGCCATCAGTGAGTCGAAGGCAGGGGGGACTAGCACTGAAGCTTTCTTT
j_call: TRBJ2-7; v_call: TRBV28; d_call: TRBD1; clone_size: NA; cdr3_aa: CASSIRQGGSYEQYF; cdr3_nt: TGTGCCAGCAGCATCAGACAGGGGGGCTCCTACGAGCAGTACTTC
j_call: TRBJ2-3; v_call: TRBV9; d_call: TRBD2; clone_size: NA; cdr3_aa: CASSAGTSGAGDTQYF; cdr3_nt: TGTGCCAGCAGCGCGGGGACTAGCGGGGCGGGCGATACGCAGTATTTT
j_call: TRBJ2-3; v_call: TRBV6-2/TRBV6-3; d_call: NA; clone_size: NA; cdr3_aa: CASSYSTADTQYF; cdr3_nt: TGTGCCAGCAGTTATTCGACAGCAGATACGCAGTATTTT
j_call: TRBJ2-7; v_call: TRBV11-2; d_call: NA; clone_size: NA; cdr3_aa: CASSLAGLGGKSYEQYF; cdr3_nt: TGTGCCAGCAGCTTAGCGGGGTTGGGAGGAAAATCCTACGAGCAGTACTTC
j_call: TRBJ1-2; v_call: TRBV19; d_call: TRBD1; clone_size: few; cdr3_aa: CASSITGGGYTF; cdr3_nt: TGTGCCAGTAGTATAACAGGGGGCGGCTACACCTTC
j_call: TRBJ2-5; v_call: TRBV2; d_call: TRBD2; clone_size: NA; cdr3_aa: CASSGTSGRQETQYF; cdr3_nt: TGTGCCAGCAGTGGGACTAGCGGGAGACAAGAGACCCAGTACTTC
j_call: TRBJ2-2; v_call: TRBV6-5; d_call: NA; clone_size: NA; cdr3_aa: CASSSAKSTLTGELFF; cdr3_nt: TGTGCCAGCAGTTCCGCCAAGTCCACATTGACCGGGGAGCTGTTTTTT
j_call: TRBJ2-7; v_call: TRBV11-2; d_call: TRBD1; clone_size: NA; cdr3_aa: CASTTGQWRSYEQYF; cdr3_nt: TGTGCCAGCACCACGGGACAGTGGCGCTCCTACGAGCAGTACTTC
j_call: TRBJ2-5; v_call: TRBV7-3; d_call: TRBD2; clone_size: NA; cdr3_aa: CASSPLAGGIETQYF; cdr3_nt: TGTGCCAGCAGCCCCTTAGCGGGGGGTATAGAGACCCAGTACTTC
j_call: TRBJ1-2; v_call: TRBV25-1; d_call: NA; clone_size: NA; cdr3_aa: CASRAPNYGYTF; cdr3_nt: TGTGCCAGCAGGGCCCCTAACTATGGCTACACCTTC
j_call: TRBJ1-3; v_call: TRBV7-9; d_call: NA; clone_size: NA; cdr3_aa: CASSLDRDTIYF; cdr3_nt: TGTGCCAGCAGCTTAGACAGGGACACCATATATTTT
j_call: TRBJ2-7; v_call: TRBV6-1; d_call: NA; clone_size: NA; cdr3_aa: CASSEYGPGYEQYF; cdr3_nt: TGTGCCAGCAGTGAATATGGTCCGGGCTACGAGCAGTACTTC
j_call: TRBJ2-2; v_call: TRBV27; d_call: NA; clone_size: NA; cdr3_aa: CASSLSVPAGELFF; cdr3_nt: TGTGCCAGCAGTTTATCGGTCCCCGCCGGGGAGCTGTTTTTT
j_call: TRBJ1-6; v_call: TRBV7-9; d_call: NA; clone_size: once; cdr3_aa: CASSPEGNSPLHF; cdr3_nt: TGTGCCAGCAGCCCAGAGGGCAATTCACCCCTCCACTTT
j_call: TRBJ1-2; v_call: TRBV19; d_call: TRBD1; clone_size: NA; cdr3_aa: CATRTPGQGVSGYTF; cdr3_nt: TGTGCCACGCGAACCCCGGGACAGGGGGTGAGTGGCTACACCTTC
j_call: TRBJ1-6; v_call: TRBV30; d_call: NA; clone_size: NA; cdr3_aa: CAWSDWQSYNSPLHF; cdr3_nt: TGTGCCTGGAGTGACTGGCAGTCCTATAATTCACCCCTCCACTTT
j_call: TRBJ1-3; v_call: TRBV5-1; d_call: TRBD1; clone_size: once; cdr3_aa: CASRWAGGSGNTIYF; cdr3_nt: TGCGCCAGCAGGTGGGCAGGGGGCTCTGGAAACACCATATATTTT
j_call: TRBJ2-7; v_call: TRBV5-8; d_call: NA; clone_size: NA; cdr3_aa: CASSLYRIYEQYF; cdr3_nt: TGTGCCAGCAGCTTGTACAGGATCTACGAGCAGTACTTC
j_call: TRBJ1-1; v_call: TRBV18; d_call: TRBD1; clone_size: NA; cdr3_aa: CASSLTGENTEAFF; cdr3_nt: TGTGCCAGCTCACTCACAGGGGAGAACACTGAAGCTTTCTTT
j_call: TRBJ1-1; v_call: TRBV28; d_call: NA; clone_size: NA; cdr3_aa: CASSRRNTEAFF; cdr3_nt: TGTGCCAGCAGTCGCCGGAACACTGAAGCTTTCTTT
j_call: TRBJ1-2; v_call: TRBV21-1; d_call: NA; clone_size: once; cdr3_aa: CASSKIRRACGYTF; cdr3_nt: TGTGCCAGCAGCAAGATCCGCCGGGCCTGTGGCTACACCTTC
j_call: TRBJ2-7; v_call: TRBV5-6; d_call: NA; clone_size: NA; cdr3_aa: CASSRAGGTEQYF; cdr3_nt: TGTGCCAGCAGTCGGGCCGGAGGGACAGAGCAGTACTTC
j_call: TRBJ2-7; v_call: TRBV5-6; d_call: TRBD1; clone_size: once; cdr3_aa: CASSWTRDRVLYEQYF; cdr3_nt: TGTGCCAGCAGCTGGACCCGGGACAGGGTACTCTACGAGCAGTACTTC
j_call: TRBJ2-7; v_call: TRBV11-2; d_call: NA; clone_size: few; cdr3_aa: CASRQLRGRRSTEQYF; cdr3_nt: TGTGCCAGCAGACAGCTTCGGGGCAGGCGATCTACGGAGCAGTACTTC
j_call: TRBJ1-2; v_call: TRBV5-1; d_call: TRBD1; clone_size: NA; cdr3_aa: CASSSGGTVSAGGYTF; cdr3_nt: TGCGCCAGCAGCTCGGGGGGGACAGTCTCTGCGGGAGGCTACACCTTC
j_call: TRBJ2-1; v_call: TRBV30; d_call: TRBD1; clone_size: once; cdr3_aa: CAWTHRGSVFSNEQFF; cdr3_nt: TGTGCCTGGACCCACAGGGGGTCGGTCTTCTCGAATGAGCAGTTCTTC
j_call: TRBJ1-6; v_call: TRBV7-9; d_call: TRBD1; clone_size: NA; cdr3_aa: CASSDNRGNSPLHF; cdr3_nt: TGTGCCAGCAGCGATAACAGGGGTAATTCACCCCTCCACTTT
j_call: TRBJ2-1; v_call: TRBV5-6; d_call: NA; clone_size: few; cdr3_aa: CASSPFLVGDNEQFF; cdr3_nt: TGTGCCAGCAGCCCCTTCTTGGTCGGGGACAATGAGCAGTTCTTC
j_call: TRBJ1-1; v_call: TRBV7-3; d_call: NA; clone_size: NA; cdr3_aa: CASSSAWGTEAFF; cdr3_nt: TGTGCCAGCAGCTCTGCTTGGGGGACTGAAGCTTTCTTT
j_call: TRBJ1-2; v_call: TRBV27; d_call: TRBD1; clone_size: NA; cdr3_aa: CASSLYPGTDNYGYTF; cdr3_nt: TGTGCCAGCAGCCTATACCCCGGGACAGATAACTATGGCTACACCTTC